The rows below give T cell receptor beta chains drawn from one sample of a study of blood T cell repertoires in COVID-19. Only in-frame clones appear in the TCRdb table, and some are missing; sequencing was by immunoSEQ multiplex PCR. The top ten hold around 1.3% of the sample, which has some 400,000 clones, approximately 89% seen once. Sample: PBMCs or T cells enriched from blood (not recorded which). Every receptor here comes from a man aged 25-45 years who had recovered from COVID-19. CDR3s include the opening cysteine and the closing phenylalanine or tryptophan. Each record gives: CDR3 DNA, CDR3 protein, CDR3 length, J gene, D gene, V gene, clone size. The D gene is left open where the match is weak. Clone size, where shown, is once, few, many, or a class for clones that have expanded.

TGTGCCAGCAGTTCGGACAGGGTCTGGGACGAGCAGTACTTC CASSSDRVWDEQYF 14 TRBJ2-7 TRBD1 TRBV27 .
TGTGCCAGCAGCTCCCGGGGGGCCAAAAACATTCAGTACTTC CASSSRGAKNIQYF 14 TRBJ2-4 . TRBV7-2 .
TGTGCCATTGGGACATTGTCTAACTATGGCTACACCTTC CAIGTLSNYGYTF 13 TRBJ1-2 . TRBV6-5 .
TGTGCCAGCAGCTCGTTAGCGGGGACTACCTACAATGAGCAGTTCTTC CASSSLAGTTYNEQFF 16 TRBJ2-1 TRBD2 TRBV11-2 .
TGTGCCAGCAGTGATCAGGGATTGAGTAACGAAAAACTGTTTTTT CASSDQGLSNEKLFF 15 TRBJ1-4 . TRBV6-1 .
TGTGCCAGCAGCTTGGACAGCGGGGAGCTGTTTTTT CASSLDSGELFF 12 TRBJ2-2 . TRBV5-4 .
TGTGCCAGCAAGGGGGTGGAGTCGAACTATGGCTACACCTTC CASKGVESNYGYTF 14 TRBJ1-2 . TRBV6-5 .
TGTGCCAGCAGCCCCGGTTTTGGCTACACCTTC CASSPGFGYTF 11 TRBJ1-2 . TRBV5-6 few
TGTGCCAGCAGTTTGTTTGTAAGCGGGGGCCTCTACGAGCAGTACTTC CASSLFVSGGLYEQYF 16 TRBJ2-7 TRBD2 TRBV28 .
TGTGCCAGCAGCTTAACTAGCCCCAACACCGGGGAGCTGTTTTTT CASSLTSPNTGELFF 15 TRBJ2-2 . TRBV7-9 .
TGTGCTCGAGGAGTAGGGGCGGATCAGTACTTC CARGVGADQYF 11 TRBJ2-7 . TRBV30 .
TGTGCCAGCAGCTTACTAGCGGGGGGGCTCACAGATACGCAGTATTTT CASSLLAGGLTDTQYF 16 TRBJ2-3 TRBD2 TRBV7-9 .
TGTGCCAGCCGGGACAGAGGGGACTCACCCCTCCACTTT CASRDRGDSPLHF 13 TRBJ1-6 TRBD1 TRBV6-4 .
TGTGCCAGCAGTGCGCGGCCGGAGACCCAGTACTTC CASSARPETQYF 12 TRBJ2-5 . TRBV2 .
TGTGCCAGCAGCTTACGAGGAGTTACTGAAGCTTTCTTT CASSLRGVTEAFF 13 TRBJ1-1 . TRBV13 .
TGTGCCATCAGGCCTGAAGGGGTTAGGAACACTGAAGCTTTCTTT CAIRPEGVRNTEAFF 15 TRBJ1-1 . TRBV10-3 .
TGTGCCAGCAGTGCCGTCAGGGGCCTGTCACCCCTCCACTTT CASSAVRGLSPLHF 14 TRBJ1-6 . TRBV11-2 few
TGTGCCAGTAGTATGGGGGGGTTGATCACTGAAGCTTTCTTT CASSMGGLITEAFF 14 TRBJ1-1 . TRBV19 .
TGTGCCAGCAGTCGATCGACAGATTCCCTCACTGAAGCTTTCTTT CASSRSTDSLTEAFF 15 TRBJ1-1 . TRBV27 .
TGTGCCAGCCGATCAGGGGGCCCCCTGTCCGCTTTCTTT CASRSGGPLSAFF 13 TRBJ1-1 TRBD1 TRBV12-3/TRBV12-4 .